The next 27 T cell receptor beta chains were all read from a single sample in a study of shared clonotypes between healthy human individuals. Profiled with immunoSEQ multiplex PCR; TCRdb holds only in-frame clones, not every one. The sample carries around 2,000,000 clones, about 95% recorded once. Naive-designated CD8 cells lacked CD45RO, were positively enriched for CCR7, and omitted terminally differentiated effector memory CD45RA+ cells. The specimen sequenced was naive CD8+ T cells sorted from blood. These receptors were obtained from a man between 18 and 29 years old in good health.

Only one count was recorded for this clone. This specimen includes other DNA sequences encoding the same CDR3. The rearrangement joins TRBV5-6 to TRBJ2-7, with TRBD1 as a possible D gene (6 bases). Germline assignment: CDR1 SGHDT and CDR2 YYEEEE. The CDR3 runs to 14 residues. V was clipped by 0 bases and J by 0 bases, with 7 bases between them. The CDR3 sequence: CASSLGDTSYEQYF. Here the CDR3 DNA reads TGTGCCAGCAGCTTGGGGGACACCTCCTACGAGCAGTACTTC.

The genes are TRBV28 and TRBJ2-3; TRBD1 aligns across 9 bases. V dropped 2 bases and J dropped 5; count of bases not matched to a gene: 5. The CDR3 covers 15 residues. Per germline, CDR1 MDHEN and CDR2 SYDVKM. The CDR3 DNA sequence: TGTGCCAGCAGTTTACGGGACAGGGAGAGAGATACGCAGTATTTT. This codes for CASSLRDRERDTQYF.

The CDR3 protein is CASSLEPLQGWVEAFF. As DNA, the CDR3 is TGCGCCAGCAGCTTGGAGCCACTACAGGGGTGGGTTGAAGCTTTCTTT. The V gene is TRBV5-1, the J gene TRBJ1-1, with 7 positions matching TRBD1. This CDR3 is built from 16 residues. J was trimmed by 7 bases and V by 0 bases; bases with no gene match: 12. CDR1 and CDR2 from the germline V gene are SGHRS and YFSETQ.

The rearrangement links TRBV15 to TRBJ2-7; 7 bases map to TRBD1. This CDR3 spans 13 amino acids. Germline trimming cut 8 bases from V and 2 bases from J; bases unmatched to any gene: 6. Germline V gene lookup returns CDR1 LNHNV and CDR2 YYDKDF (reference sequence). This CDR3 is CATSGQVTYEQYF. The CDR3 DNA is TGTGCCACCTCCGGACAGGTAACCTACGAGCAGTACTTC. Complete variable domain (other parts from reference TRBV15 and TRBJ2-7): DAMVIQNPRYQVTQFGKPVTLSCSQTLNHNVMYWYQQKSSQAPKLLFHYYDKDFNNEADTPDNFQSRRPNTSFCFLDIRSPGLGDTAMYLCATSGQVTYEQYFGPGTRLTVT.

The chain recombines TRBV19 with TRBJ2-5; 10 nucleotides match TRBD2. The germline CDR1 and CDR2 sequences are LNHDA and SQIVND (reference sequence). The CDR3 loop spans 15 amino acids. Trimming at V came to 1 base and at J to 4 bases, leaving 3 bases not matched to a gene. CDR3 in DNA: TGTGCCAGTAGTATAGGAGCGGGGGGGCCAGAGACCCAGTACTTC. Its protein product is CASSIGAGGPETQYF.

The V and J genes are TRBV2 and TRBJ2-7; D gene unclear. Trimming shortened V by 4 bases and J by 0 bases, and 10 bases separated the two germline ends. In germline, CDR1 is SNHLY, CDR2 FYNNEI. This CDR3 has 14 residues. DNA of the CDR3: TGTGCCAGCAGTGGTCCAGGAGACTCCTACGAGCAGTACTTC. Protein product: CASSGPGDSYEQYF.

The genes are TRBV5-6 and TRBJ1-5; TRBD1 matches 7 bases. The CDR3 has 14 residues. The germline CDR1 and CDR2 sequences are SGHDT and YYEEEE. Unmatched junction bases numbered 6, after V lost 2 bases and J lost 7 bases. Written as DNA, the CDR3 is TGTGCCAGCAGCTTTCAGGGAGGGGGCCAGCCCCAGCATTTT. Encoded protein: CASSFQGGGQPQHF.

The chain is built from TRBV5-1 and TRBJ2-7, with D possibly being TRBD1 or TRBD2 (5 bases each). CDR3 length equals 14 residues. Trimming pared 3 bases from V and 7 bases from J, leaving 17 bases between. Germline V CDR1 and CDR2: SGHRS, YFSETQ. CDR3: CASSSRDAVREQYF. As DNA, the CDR3 is TGCGCCAGCAGCTCCCGGGACGCAGTTCGGGAGCAGTACTTC.

This chain connects TRBV5-1 to TRBJ1-2; TRBD1 agrees at 7 bases. The CDR3 is made up of 15 amino acids. V dropped 4 bases and J dropped 0; count of bases not matched to a gene: 6. Germline lookup yields CDR1 SGHRS and CDR2 YFSETQ. This CDR3 is CASSQGTATNYGYTF. CDR3 nucleotide sequence: TGCGCCAGCAGCCAGGGGACAGCTACTAACTATGGCTACACCTTC.

The chain couples TRBV27 to TRBJ1-2; 7 nucleotides match TRBD1. The CDR3 runs 15 residues. Germline CDR1 and CDR2: MNHEY and SMNVEV (reference sequence). J was trimmed by 4 bases and V by 5 bases; bases with no gene match: 10. CDR3 nucleotide sequence: TGTGCCAGCAGTCTACATCGAACAGGGGTCTATGGCTACACCTTC. This codes for CASSLHRTGVYGYTF.

The rearrangement joins TRBV14 to TRBJ2-7; 8 bases align to TRBD2. The CDR3 runs 15 residues. Germline CDR1 is SGHDN and CDR2 is FVKESK. V trimming: 1 base; J trimming: 4 bases; junction bases outside the gene matches: 6. CDR3 sequence: CASSQVLAESYEQYF. The CDR3 DNA reads TGTGCCAGCAGCCAAGTACTAGCGGAGAGTTACGAGCAGTACTTC.

This clone was detected once. This sample also contains other DNA sequences that code for the same CDR3. The rearrangement joins TRBV9 to TRBJ2-7; D is perhaps TRBD1 (5 bases). V was shortened by 0 bases and J by 3 bases, with 10 bases between the two germline ends. The CDR3 is made up of 14 amino acids. Germline V gene lookup returns CDR1 SGDLS and CDR2 YYNGEE. CDR3 sequence: CASSVAGADYEQYF. The CDR3 DNA sequence: TGTGCCAGCAGCGTAGCTGGGGCTGACTACGAGCAGTACTTC. The variable domain in full, completed from reference TRBV9 and TRBJ2-7, reads DSGVTQTPKHLITATGQRVTLRCSPRSGDLSVYWYQQSLDQGLQFLIQYYNGEERAKGNILERFSAQQFPDLHSELNLSSLELGDSALYFCASSVAGADYEQYFGPGTRLTVT.

In regard to this clone: In the same sample, other DNA sequences code for this CDR3. The V call is TRBV4-1, the J call TRBJ2-2, with D hard to call. Germline V CDR1 and CDR2: MGHRA, YSYEKL. The CDR3 contains 14 residues. V was trimmed by 1 base and J by 0 bases, leaving 3 bases between them. CDR3 in amino acids: CASSQGANTGELFF. CDR3 DNA sequence: TGCGCCAGCAGCCAAGGTGCGAACACCGGGGAGCTGTTTTTT.

For this clone: This sample includes further DNA sequences coding for the same CDR3. The chain has TRBV7-9 and TRBJ2-5; D call uncertain. The germline CDR1 and CDR2 sequences are SEHNR and FQNEAQ (reference sequence). The ends were cut back, 5 bases at V and 5 bases at J, with 9 bases in the middle. The CDR3 contains 12 residues. The CDR3: CASSRPGETQYF. CDR3 coding DNA: TGTGCCAGCAGCCGCCCCGGGGAGACCCAGTACTTC.

CDR3 bases: TGTGCCAGCAGTTTTCAATTGTCTCAGCCCCAGCATTTT. This encodes CASSFQLSQPQHF. This sequence joins TRBV27 and TRBJ1-5, with D uncertain. CDR1 and CDR2 (germline): MNHEY, SMNVEV (reference sequence). The CDR3 is made up of 13 amino acids. Trimming cost V 3 bases and J 6 bases, with 9 bases left between them.

This sequence joins TRBV13 and TRBJ2-5; a possible D gene is TRBD2 (6 bases). The CDR3 has 19 amino acids. CDR1 and CDR2 from the germline V gene are PRHDT and FYEKMQ (reference sequence). V lost 5 bases, J lost 4 bases, and 29 bases lay in between. Here the CDR3 reads CASSQSAPGVFGGAETQYF. Here the CDR3 DNA reads TGTGCCAGCAGCCAATCCGCCCCGGGGGTGTTCGGGGGAGCAGAGACCCAGTACTTC.

The V and J genes are TRBV29-1 and TRBJ1-1; D is possibly TRBD1 (5 bases). Germline lookup yields CDR1 SQVTM and CDR2 ANQGSEA. This CDR3 has 12 residues. Trimming stripped 3 bases from V and 6 bases from J, with 11 bases between. CDR3 region: CSVDEGLSEAFF. CDR3 nucleotide sequence: TGCAGCGTTGATGAGGGGTTGTCTGAAGCTTTCTTT.

The chain has TRBV9 and TRBJ2-1; weak D call: TRBD1 (6 bases). The CDR3 extends over 14 amino acids. V was cut by 4 bases and J by 6 bases, with 14 bases left in between. Germline lookup yields CDR1 SGDLS and CDR2 YYNGEE. DNA of the CDR3: TGTGCCAGCAGCCCCGTGGTCAGGGGCAATGAGCAGTTCTTC. Residues: CASSPVVRGNEQFF.

The chain recombines TRBV29-1 with TRBJ1-1, with D maybe TRBD1 (6 bases). Germline V lookup: CDR1 SQVTM, CDR2 ANQGSEA. The CDR3 totals 13 residues. CDR3 bases: TGCACCATGATGGCAGGGGTGAACACTGAAGCTTTCTTT. As protein: CTMMAGVNTEAFF. The entire variable domain, with the rest obtained from reference TRBV29-1 and TRBJ1-1, is as follows: SAVISQKPSRDICQRGTSLTIQCQVDSQVTMMFWYRQQPGQSLTLIATANQGSEATYESGFVIDKFPISRPNLTFSTLTVSNMSPEDSSIYLCTMMAGVNTEAFFGQGTRLTVV.

The table lists this clone with a count of one. The rearrangement links TRBV5-1 to TRBJ2-7; 8 positions match TRBD1. From germline, CDR1 is SGHRS and CDR2 YFSETQ. The CDR3 runs 15 residues. J gave up 5 bases and V 4 bases, and 11 bases lay outside the gene matches. The CDR3 loop reads CASSTLPGQANEQYF. The CDR3 DNA reads as TGCGCCAGCAGCACGCTCCCGGGACAGGCCAACGAGCAGTACTTC. The whole variable domain, remainder taken from reference TRBV5-1 and TRBJ2-7, is KAGVTQTPRYLIKTRGQQVTLSCSPISGHRSVSWYQQTPGQGLQFLFEYFSETQRNKGNFPGRFSGRQFSNSRSEMNVSTLELGDSALYLCASSTLPGQANEQYFGPGTRLTVT.

The CDR3 sequence is CASSIGTGADTEAFF. CDR3 bases: TGTGCCAGCAGCATCGGGACAGGGGCGGACACTGAAGCTTTCTTT. The chain combines TRBV11-3 with TRBJ1-1; 10 nucleotides align to TRBD1. Losses at the gene ends were 5 bases for V and 3 bases for J; bases not matched to a gene: 6. The CDR3 contains 15 residues. Germline lookup yields CDR1 SGHNT and CDR2 YENEEA.

The chain links TRBV27 to TRBJ1-3; D unresolved. The germline CDR1 and CDR2 sequences are MNHEY and SMNVEV (reference sequence). The CDR3 has 15 residues. Trimming pared 7 bases from V and 4 bases from J, leaving 17 bases between. The CDR3 DNA reads as TGTGCCAGCACCCACACGGGTCCGGGAGGAAACACCATATATTTT. Translating gives CASTHTGPGGNTIYF.

This chain joins TRBV25-1 and TRBJ1-6, with 7 bases lining up with TRBD1. V lost 2 bases, J lost 0 bases, and 1 base stayed unmatched. The germline V gene has CDR1 MGHDK and CDR2 SYGVNS. The CDR3 covers 16 residues. The CDR3, as DNA: TGTGCCAGCAGTGAAGCAGGGGGCTCCTATAATTCACCCCTCCACTTT. The encoded protein is CASSEAGGSYNSPLHF.

The chain joins TRBV6-5 to TRBJ2-7; D might be TRBD2 (5 bases). Germline V gene sequence: CDR1 MNHEY, CDR2 SVGAGI. This CDR3 comprises 14 residues. V dropped 0 bases and J dropped 7 bases, with 13 bases sitting between them. Here the CDR3 reads CASSYSAEAGEQYF. The CDR3 nucleotides read TGTGCCAGCAGTTACTCGGCGGAGGCGGGTGAGCAGTACTTC.

This clone was seen just once. The chain carries TRBV2 and TRBJ2-7; D remains unclear. The CDR3 runs to 15 residues. Germline V lookup: CDR1 SNHLY, CDR2 FYNNEI. V lost 8 bases and J 2 bases, leaving 19 bases between the germline ends. CDR3 in DNA: TGTGCCAGCTTCATGCCCGACGGAGTACCCTACGAGCAGTACTTC. Translated, it gives CASFMPDGVPYEQYF.

The chain is built from TRBV10-1 and TRBJ1-1; D perhaps matches TRBD1 (5 bases). V was pared by 3 bases and J by 4 bases, with 9 bases between. Germline lookup yields CDR1 WNHNN and CDR2 SYGVQD (reference sequence). CDR3 length: 13 amino acids. CDR3 loop: CASSDGGGTEAFF. The CDR3 DNA is TGCGCCAGCAGTGATGGGGGGGGCACTGAAGCTTTCTTT.

This chain links TRBV2 with TRBJ2-3, with 10 positions matching TRBD1. Per germline, CDR1 SNHLY and CDR2 FYNNEI. CDR3 size: 17 residues. J was trimmed by 3 bases and V by 5 bases; bases with no gene match: 11. The CDR3 protein is CASSLSRDRGLTDTQYF. The CDR3 DNA reads as TGTGCCAGCAGTCTATCGCGAGACAGGGGGCTTACAGATACGCAGTATTTT.